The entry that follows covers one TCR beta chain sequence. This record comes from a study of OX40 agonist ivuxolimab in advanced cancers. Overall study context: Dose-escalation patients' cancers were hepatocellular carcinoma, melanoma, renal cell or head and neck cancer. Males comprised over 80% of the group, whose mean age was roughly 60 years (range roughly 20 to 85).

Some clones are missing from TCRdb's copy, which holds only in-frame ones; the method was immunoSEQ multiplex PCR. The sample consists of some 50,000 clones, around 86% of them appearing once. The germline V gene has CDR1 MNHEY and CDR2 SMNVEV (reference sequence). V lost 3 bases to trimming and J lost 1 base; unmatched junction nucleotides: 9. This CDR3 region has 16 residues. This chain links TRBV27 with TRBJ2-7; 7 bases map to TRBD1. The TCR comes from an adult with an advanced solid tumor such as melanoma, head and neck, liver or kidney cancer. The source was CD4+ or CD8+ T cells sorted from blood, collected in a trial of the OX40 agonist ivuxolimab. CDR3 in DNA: TGTGCCAGCAGTTTCCTTAGGGGGCCTTCTTCCTACGAGCAGTACTTC. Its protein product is CASSFLRGPSSYEQYF.